This T cell receptor (beta chain) was captured by sequencing in a study of human T cells and chemical hapten exposure. Across the whole study: A roughly 2 cm by roughly 2 cm inner upper arm patch received 2% DPC for sensitization. Whole-study results and caveats: The presence of alopecia in the donors means their immune response may differ from healthy people's. Sensitizing with DPC caused no change in TCRs above 1 in 1000 frequency.

The time point is: patch test 1, 2 weeks after DPC sensitization. Treatment noted: therapeutic diphenylcyclopropenone sensitization with weekly scalp DPC. Alopecia patients deemed DPC-suitable, aged 18 to 70, excluding pregnancy. TCRdb re-called the RACE reads with MiXCR, one entry per CDR3 protein. The sample includes some 350,000 distinct CDR3 sequences, around 7% of them seen just once. CDR3 length: 17 residues. V was clipped by 6 bases and J by 0 bases; unmatched bases: 5. Germline values: CDR1 ENHRY, CDR2 SYGVKD. A note on this clonotype: Its antigen is not identified.

This specimen was whole blood, taken in connection with sensitization to the hapten diphenylcyclopropenone (DPC). The chain has TRBV10-3 and TRBJ2-3; 14 positions agree with TRBD2. The receptor comes from a woman aged 18-29 years with alopecia areata. Some clones in this sample may be carry-over from other donors' samples. CDR3 sequence (DNA): TGTGCCATCAGGAGGACTAGCGGGGGGCTTAGCACAGATACGCAGTATTTT. Protein product: CAIRRTSGGLSTDTQYF.